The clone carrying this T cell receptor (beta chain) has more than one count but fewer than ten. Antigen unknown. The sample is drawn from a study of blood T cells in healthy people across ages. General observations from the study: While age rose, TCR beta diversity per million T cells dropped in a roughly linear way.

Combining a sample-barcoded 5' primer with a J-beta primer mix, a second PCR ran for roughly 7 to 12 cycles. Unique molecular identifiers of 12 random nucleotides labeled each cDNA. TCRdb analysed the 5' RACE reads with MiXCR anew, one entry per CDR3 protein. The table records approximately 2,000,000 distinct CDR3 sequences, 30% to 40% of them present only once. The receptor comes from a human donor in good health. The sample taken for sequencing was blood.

The CDR3 protein is CSARVLGTQYF. The DNA for the CDR3 is TGCAGTGCTAGGGTGCTGGGGACCCAGTACTTC. This chain connects TRBV20-1 to TRBJ2-5; D gene ambiguous. Trimming stripped 3 bases from V and 7 bases from J, with 9 bases between. The CDR3 has 11 amino acids. Germline CDR1 reads DFQATT; CDR2 reads SNEGSKA (reference sequence).